Below, 30 T cell receptor beta chains from the same sample are listed, as sequenced in a study of OX40 agonist ivuxolimab in advanced cancers. TCRdb's table, derived via immunoSEQ multiplex PCR, lists solely in-frame clones and lacks some. Found here are about 27,000 clones, 86% of them singletons; the top ten hold around 31%. The sequenced sample was CD4+ or CD8+ T cells sorted from blood, obtained in a trial of the OX40 agonist ivuxolimab. All receptors derive from an adult with an advanced solid tumor such as melanoma, head and neck, liver or kidney cancer.

The V and J genes are TRBV4-1 and TRBJ2-7; D ambiguous. The CDR3 has 11 amino acids. Germline CDR1 and CDR2: MGHRA and YSYEKL. V lost 3 bases to trimming and J lost 4 bases, with 4 bases between them. The DNA for the CDR3 is TGCGCCAGCAGCCAGTCATACGAGCAGTACTTC. It translates to CASSQSYEQYF.

The CDR3 sequence is CASSEHGTGELFF. In DNA, the CDR3 is TGTGCCAGCAGTGAACATGGTACCGGGGAGCTGTTTTTT. J is TRBJ2-2 and V is TRBV6-1; D is uncertain. Germline V gene sequence: CDR1 MNHNS, CDR2 SASEGT. The CDR3 contains 13 residues. V lost 2 bases and J lost 5, with 6 bases in between.

The chain is built from TRBV7-2 and TRBJ2-7; no firm D call. The CDR3 is made up of 14 amino acids. Germline CDR1 and CDR2: SGHTA and FQGNSA. V was clipped by 1 base and J by 3 bases, with 10 bases between them. The CDR3: CASSLDGLDYEQYF. DNA for the CDR3: TGTGCCAGCAGCTTAGATGGGCTAGACTACGAGCAGTACTTC.

Note on this clone: Here the CDR3 omits its conserved ending phenylalanine or tryptophan, so a read error is the likely source. V usage is TRBV5-6 and J usage is TRBJ1-5, with D hard to call. Trimming cost V 0 bases and J 6 bases, with 4 bases left between them. This CDR3 has 12 residues. The germline gives CDR1 SGHDT, CDR2 YYEEEE. The CDR3 sequence is CASSLGFQPQHL. DNA of the CDR3: TGTGCCAGCAGCTTGGGGTTTCAGCCCCAGCATCTT.

The chain has TRBV6-5 and TRBJ2-7; 8 bases are shared with TRBD2. This CDR3 comprises 15 residues. Germline assignment: CDR1 MNHEY and CDR2 SVGAGI. V dropped 5 bases and J dropped 7; count of bases not matched to a gene: 13. CDR3 coding DNA: TGTGCCAGCAGTCAAAGCGGGAGCGTTCTAGAAGAGCAGTACTTC. Its protein product is CASSQSGSVLEEQYF.

The V gene is TRBV25-1, the J gene TRBJ1-1, with D perhaps matching TRBD1 (5 bases). The V end was cut by 4 bases, the J end by 3 bases, with 12 bases between. CDR3 length: 14 amino acids. CDR1 and CDR2 (germline): MGHDK, SYGVNS. This chain's CDR3 is CASSAAGTHTEAFF. CDR3 coding DNA: TGTGCCAGCAGTGCCGCCGGGACGCACACTGAAGCTTTCTTT.

The chain combines TRBV7-9 with TRBJ1-1; weak D call: TRBD1 (5 bases). V lost 1 base and J 3 bases, leaving 9 bases between the germline ends. CDR3 length: 14 amino acids. Germline CDR1 reads SEHNR; CDR2 reads FQNEAQ (reference sequence). For the CDR3, the DNA is TGTGCCAGCAGCTTAGGCGGGACGCACACTGAAGCTTTCTTT. Amino acids: CASSLGGTHTEAFF.

The chain links TRBV11-2 to TRBJ2-7; D not resolved. Between the trimmed V and J ends, which lost 4 bases and 1 base, there was a span of 11 bases. The CDR3 length is 14 residues. CDR1 and CDR2 (germline): SGHAT, FQNNGV. The CDR3 region has the DNA TGTGCCAGCAGCTCTCAATTTGGGTCCTACGAGCAGTACTTC. As protein: CASSSQFGSYEQYF.

The chain carries TRBV5-6 and TRBJ2-7; unclear D gene. The CDR3 totals 12 residues. Germline CDR1 reads SGHDT; CDR2 reads YYEEEE. The V end was cut by 4 bases, the J end by 4 bases, with 9 bases between. The CDR3 nucleotides read TGTGCCAGCAGCGTAGACTTATACGAGCAGTACTTC. Translated: CASSVDLYEQYF.

The rearrangement joins TRBV4-1 to TRBJ2-3, with D unclear. The germline V gene has CDR1 MGHRA and CDR2 YSYEKL. Between the trimmed V and J ends, which lost 4 bases and 2 bases, there was a span of 16 bases. The CDR3 extends over 16 amino acids. The DNA for the CDR3 is TGCGCCAGCAGCCCCGTGAGCGAGCTTGTCACAGATACGCAGTATTTT. Protein product: CASSPVSELVTDTQYF.

This sequence joins TRBV11-2 and TRBJ2-7; possible D gene TRBD1, 5 bases. Per the germline V gene, CDR1 is SGHAT and CDR2 is FQNNGV. The CDR3 covers 14 residues. With 8 bases removed from V and 6 bases from J, the gap between germline ends came to 20 bases. The DNA for the CDR3 is TGTGCCAGCTCCCCCCGGCGCGATCAGGGCGAGCAGTACTTC. Translated: CASSPRRDQGEQYF.

The rearrangement links TRBV7-6 to TRBJ2-1; D possibly corresponds to TRBD2 (6 bases). CDR1 and CDR2 from the germline V gene are SGHVS and FNYEAQ. Trimming shortened V by 5 bases and J by 7 bases, and 15 bases separated the two germline ends. The CDR3 has 14 amino acids. The CDR3 protein is CASSRTNGGNEQFF. The CDR3 bases are TGTGCCAGCAGCCGGACTAATGGCGGGAATGAGCAGTTCTTC.

The gene calls are TRBV28 and TRBJ2-3; perhaps D is TRBD1 or TRBD2 (5 bases each). Trimming took off 5 bases at V and 1 base at J, with 13 bases between the two ends. Germline-derived CDR1 and CDR2 are MDHEN and SYDVKM. The CDR3 has 15 residues. The CDR3 nucleotides are TGTGCCAGCAGTCTGGGGGAGCTCGGCACAGATACGCAGTATTTT. The encoded protein is CASSLGELGTDTQYF.

Points on this clone: Germline and junction disagree at one end, which may indicate a read error. This sequence joins TRBV6-4 and TRBJ1-4; D is possibly TRBD1 (5 bases). Germline CDR1 is MRHNA and CDR2 is SNTAGT. This CDR3 comprises 11 residues. The CDR3 loop reads CASSDSRGLTF. The DNA of the CDR3 is TGTGCCAGCAGTGACTCGAGGGGACTGACTTTT.

J is TRBJ2-1 and V is TRBV13; a possible D gene is TRBD1 (7 bases). The V end was cut by 3 bases, the J end by 8 bases, with 29 bases between. CDR1 and CDR2 from the germline V gene are PRHDT and FYEKMQ (reference sequence). The CDR3 totals 19 residues. The CDR3: CASSFSVRGTGEEVDEQFF. The DNA of the CDR3 is TGTGCCAGCAGCTTCTCGGTCCGGGGTACAGGGGAGGAGGTTGATGAGCAGTTCTTC. Filled out from reference TRBV13 and TRBJ2-1, the complete variable domain reads AAGVIQSPRHLIKEKRETATLKCYPIPRHDTVYWYQQGPGQDPQFLISFYEKMQSDKGSIPDRFSAQQFSDYHSELNMSSLELGDSALYFCASSFSVRGTGEEVDEQFFGPGTRLTVL.

The chain has TRBV9 and TRBJ1-2; D not resolved. The CDR3 covers 10 residues. The germline V and J ends were trimmed by 10 bases and 5 bases, with 9 bases remaining between them. Per the germline V gene, CDR1 is SGDLS and CDR2 is YYNGEE. This CDR3 is CASSGYGYTF. The CDR3 DNA is TGTGCCTCCTCCGGGTATGGCTACACCTTC.

The gene calls are TRBV11-1 and TRBJ2-7; D is undetermined. The CDR3 length is 15 residues. Per the germline V gene, CDR1 is SGHAT and CDR2 is FQDESV (reference sequence). Trimming removed 4 bases at V and 5 bases at J, with 18 bases between. CDR3 DNA sequence: TGTGCCAGCAGCTCGACGCGGACCTACAACAACGAGCAGTACTTC. It is translated as CASSSTRTYNNEQYF.

The chain recombines TRBV6-5 with TRBJ2-3; D unclear. Germline V gene data show CDR1 as MNHEY and CDR2 as SVGAGI. Trimming shortened V by 6 bases and J by 2 bases, and 9 bases separated the two germline ends. The CDR3 sequence is 13 residues long. CDR3 sequence (DNA): TGTGCCAGCAGCCCCCTACACACAGATACGCAGTATTTT. As protein: CASSPLHTDTQYF.

The chain has TRBV19 and TRBJ2-7; 8 bases map to TRBD1. Trimming removed 10 bases from V and 2 bases from J; junction bases left unmatched: 7. The CDR3 sequence is 13 residues long. The germline V gene encodes CDR1 LNHDA and CDR2 SQIVND (reference sequence). The chain's CDR3 is CATEDRDTYEQYF. The CDR3 DNA is TGTGCCACCGAGGACAGGGACACCTACGAGCAGTACTTC.

This rearrangement joins TRBV7-8 to TRBJ2-5; 11 bases fit TRBD1. V gave up 0 bases and J gave up 5 bases; unmatched junction bases: 8. The CDR3 has 17 residues. CDR1 is SGHVS, CDR2 FQNEAQ, per germline. The CDR3 sequence is CASSLAYGQGALETQYF. The CDR3 region has the DNA TGTGCCAGCAGCTTAGCGTACGGACAGGGGGCTTTGGAGACCCAGTACTTC.

This clone was counted only a few times. The CDR3 DNA sequence: TGTGCCAGCAGCTTCGAGACCCCCGAGCAGTACTTC. Its translation: CASSFETPEQYF. The V and J genes are TRBV7-8 and TRBJ2-7; D is ambiguous. V was trimmed by 3 bases and J by 6 bases, leaving 9 bases between them. CDR1 and CDR2 (germline): SGHVS, FQNEAQ. The CDR3 consists of 12 residues.

This chain uses TRBV4-1 with TRBJ1-5; D unclear. V lost 0 bases and J 3 bases, leaving 12 bases between the germline ends. Germline V gene data show CDR1 as MGHRA and CDR2 as YSYEKL. This CDR3 region has 16 residues. CDR3 region: CASSQEVSAVNQPQHF. The CDR3 nucleotides are TGCGCCAGCAGCCAAGAAGTGTCAGCAGTCAATCAGCCCCAGCATTTT.

This chain links TRBV5-4 with TRBJ1-2, with D perhaps matching TRBD1 (5 bases). V was clipped by 3 bases and J by 6 bases, with 21 bases between them. Germline assignment: CDR1 SGHNT and CDR2 YYREEE (reference sequence). The CDR3 covers 16 residues. The CDR3, as DNA: TGTGCCAGCAGCTCCCGGGACCTAGCTTTGGACCATGGCTACACCTTC. This translates into CASSSRDLALDHGYTF.

The chain carries TRBV30 and TRBJ1-2; D perhaps matches TRBD1 (5 bases). Trimming removed 6 bases from V and 5 bases from J, with 13 bases in between. Germline CDR1 reads GTSNPN; CDR2 reads SVGIG (reference sequence). This CDR3 is built from 12 residues. The CDR3 protein is CACPQGWYGYTF. CDR3 bases: TGTGCCTGCCCCCAGGGATGGTATGGCTACACCTTC.

The chain has TRBV9 and TRBJ2-1; D perhaps matches TRBD1 (6 bases). Germline CDR1 and CDR2: SGDLS and YYNGEE. This CDR3 has 16 residues. V dropped 3 bases and J dropped 0 bases, with 13 bases sitting between them. This chain's CDR3 is CASSATQDSSYNEQFF. For the CDR3, the DNA is TGTGCCAGCAGCGCGACCCAGGACAGCTCCTACAATGAGCAGTTCTTC.

The rearrangement joins TRBV10-3 to TRBJ1-4; TRBD1 agrees at 10 bases. V lost 2 bases to trimming and J lost 6 bases; unmatched junction nucleotides: 9. In germline, CDR1 is ENHRY, CDR2 SYGVKD. The CDR3 length is 17 residues. The CDR3, as DNA: TGTGCCATCAGTGAGGCGGGAAGCGGGACAGGGGATGAAAAACTGTTTTTT. Translating it yields CAISEAGSGTGDEKLFF.

This rearrangement joins TRBV5-1 to TRBJ2-6; no clear D. CDR1 is SGHRS, CDR2 YFSETQ, per germline. Trimming took 0 bases from V and 2 from J, leaving 18 bases between them. The CDR3 is made up of 19 amino acids. CDR3 sequence reads: CASSLVLLGGVAGANVLTF. The CDR3 DNA reads as TGCGCCAGCAGCTTGGTCTTATTGGGTGGAGTCGCTGGGGCCAACGTCCTGACTTTC.

The chain carries TRBV7-3 and TRBJ2-3, with 7 bases that match TRBD2. This CDR3 comprises 14 residues. The germline CDR1 and CDR2 sequences are SGHTA and FQGTGA. V was pared by 4 bases and J by 3 bases, with 4 bases of the junction left unmatched. The CDR3 sequence: CASSSGLGTDTQYF. The CDR3 DNA reads TGTGCCAGCAGCTCAGGACTAGGGACAGATACGCAGTATTTT.

The V call is TRBV28, the J call TRBJ2-3; D is unresolved. The CDR3 contains 12 residues. The V end was cut by 3 bases, the J end by 4 bases, with 5 bases between. Germline-derived CDR1 and CDR2 are MDHEN and SYDVKM. The CDR3 DNA reads TGTGCCAGCAGTTTGAATCCAGATACGCAGTATTTT. Translated: CASSLNPDTQYF.

The chain joins TRBV7-6 to TRBJ2-7, with D uncertain. Germline V lookup: CDR1 SGHVS, CDR2 FNYEAQ. The CDR3 length is 11 residues. Trimming pared 5 bases from V and 7 bases from J, leaving 9 bases between. The CDR3 nucleotides read TGTGCCAGCAGCACCCTTTGGGAGCAGTACTTC. Its protein is CASSTLWEQYF.